This T cell receptor (beta chain) emerged from a study of beta chain features in type 1 diabetes. Study as a whole: Patient and healthy donor groups were alike in age, gender and cell yields.

Isolated RNA was reverse transcribed in full, so expressed TCRB transcripts were sequenced. The assay was immunoSEQ multiplex PCR, and TCRdb's table has in-frame clones only and misses some. The sample yields approximately 150,000 clones, around 9% seen once. This clone turned up a few times. The antigen is unknown. Study outcomes and limitations: Shorter TCRB CDR3s, moderately but significantly so, were found in Type 1 diabetes patients in all four CD4+ subsets.

Trimming removed 0 bases from V and 6 bases from J; junction bases left unmatched: 11. This CDR3 comprises 17 residues. Looked up from germline, CDR1 is MNHNS and CDR2 is SASEGT. This sequence was found in a young man with type 1 diabetes. Source material: central memory CD4+ T cells from blood. The chain employs TRBV6-1 and TRBJ2-7; 10 nucleotides line up with TRBD1. The CDR3: CASSEAGRTGGEREQYF. CDR3 nucleotides: TGTGCCAGCAGTGAAGCAGGACGGACAGGGGGAGAACGCGAGCAGTACTTC.